Listed below are T cell receptor beta chains from one sample, sequenced in a study of T cells expressing NK-cell markers. TCRdb reworked the 5' RACE reads into one entry per CDR3 protein, no DNA. This sample contains about 460,000 distinct CDR3 sequences. The sample comprised blood T cells: a sorted CD56 or NKG2C T cell subset, CD4+ or CD8+ T cells, or bulk PBMC T cells (not recorded which). The receptors originated from a woman in her forties or fifties in good health. Each CDR3 is given with its conserved first and last residue.

V gene	J gene	CDR3 protein
TRBV5-6	TRBJ2-7	CASSSTRTGTYEQYF
TRBV2	TRBJ2-1	CASSEDLVVSAQFF
TRBV9	TRBJ2-3	CASSVEDPADTQYF
TRBV7-9	TRBJ2-7	CASSLEEGLSYEQYF
TRBV7-9	TRBJ2-7	CASSLGVAGNEQYF
TRBV15	TRBJ1-1	CATSREQGGNTEAFF
TRBV18	TRBJ1-1	CASSRPTGWGTEAFF
TRBV6-1	TRBJ2-7	CASKGTSGYEQYF
TRBV5-1	TRBJ2-1	CASTLVAGPATSEQFF
TRBV20-1	TRBJ2-4	CSARRTGGLGIQYF
TRBV7-9	TRBJ1-1	CASSLGAGKGRGTEAFF
TRBV12-3/TRBV12-4	TRBJ1-3	CASSFSGNTGNTIYF
TRBV10-3	TRBJ2-2	CAIRKDTINTGELFF
TRBV9	TRBJ1-5	CASSVGGGTGGDQPQHF
TRBV7-2	TRBJ1-5	CASSSQYLQPQHF
TRBV5-5	TRBJ1-1	CASSLAFMADMNTEAFF
TRBV20-1	TRBJ2-1	CSARAIGLASYNEQFF
TRBV5-6	TRBJ2-4	CASSPPGQGRLIQYF
TRBV20-1	TRBJ2-1	CSARGPGGMHNEQFF
TRBV7-2	TRBJ2-1	CASSPLTLSEQFF
TRBV2	TRBJ2-1	CASSETSGITYNEQFF
TRBV6-4	TRBJ2-3	CASSAQLAGGTDTQYF
TRBV24-1	TRBJ2-7	CATSVGLEGPREQYF
TRBV5-1	TRBJ2-2	CASRGLATNTGELFF
TRBV12-3/TRBV12-4	TRBJ2-1	CASTLTGQGVHEQFF
TRBV20-1	TRBJ1-2	CSAFRTDHNYGYTF
TRBV24-1	TRBJ2-1	CATSDQGYNEQFF
TRBV5-1	TRBJ1-1	CASSLQPGRAEAFF
TRBV10-3	TRBJ1-2	CAISSNRGGGGYTF
TRBV10-3	TRBJ2-1	CAISSGRALEQFF
TRBV6-6	TRBJ1-2	CASSPGTGWQRGYTF
TRBV9	TRBJ2-7	CASSVGDYQYEQYF
TRBV29-1	TRBJ2-2	CSVAVLAGGPNGELFF
TRBV19	TRBJ2-3	CASSNVFSTDTQYF
TRBV11-3	TRBJ1-2	CASSATGGGYGYTF
TRBV12-3/TRBV12-4	TRBJ2-7	CASGTSGIYEQYF
TRBV6-1	TRBJ2-1	CASGRGNYEQFF
TRBV20-1	TRBJ2-3	CSARGFGIPDTQYF
TRBV5-1	TRBJ2-4	CASATEPPSQREQAKNIQYF
TRBV24-1	TRBJ2-1	CATSEPTGTGSNEQFF
TRBV4-1	TRBJ1-4	CASSQQDTATNEKLFF
TRBV12-3/TRBV12-4	TRBJ2-5	CASTPSGSRETQYF